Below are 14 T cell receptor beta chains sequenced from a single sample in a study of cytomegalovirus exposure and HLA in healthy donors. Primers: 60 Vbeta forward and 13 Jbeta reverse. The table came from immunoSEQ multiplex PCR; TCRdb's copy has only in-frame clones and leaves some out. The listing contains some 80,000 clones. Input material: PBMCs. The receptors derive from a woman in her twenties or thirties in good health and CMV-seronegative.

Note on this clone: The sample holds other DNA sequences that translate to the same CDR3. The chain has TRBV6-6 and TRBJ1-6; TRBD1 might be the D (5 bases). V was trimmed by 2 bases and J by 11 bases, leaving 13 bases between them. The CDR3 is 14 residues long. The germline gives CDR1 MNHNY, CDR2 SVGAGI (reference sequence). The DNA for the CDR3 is TGTGCCAGCAGTTACCGGAGGGGCCGTACACCCCTCCACTTT. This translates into CASSYRRGRTPLHF.

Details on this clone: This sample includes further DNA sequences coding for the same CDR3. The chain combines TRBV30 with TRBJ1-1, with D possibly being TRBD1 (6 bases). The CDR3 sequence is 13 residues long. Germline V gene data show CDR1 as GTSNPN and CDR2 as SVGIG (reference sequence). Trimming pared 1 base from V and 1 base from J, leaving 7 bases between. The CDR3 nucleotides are TGTGCCTGGAGTGGCAGGGGGAACACTGAAGCTTTCTTT. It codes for CAWSGRGNTEAFF. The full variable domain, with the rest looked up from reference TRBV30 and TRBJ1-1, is SQTIHQWPATLVQPVGSPLSLECTVEGTSNPNLYWYRQAAGRGLQLLFYSVGIGQISSEVPQNLSASRPQDRQFILSSKKLLLSDSGFYLCAWSGRGNTEAFFGQGTRLTVV.

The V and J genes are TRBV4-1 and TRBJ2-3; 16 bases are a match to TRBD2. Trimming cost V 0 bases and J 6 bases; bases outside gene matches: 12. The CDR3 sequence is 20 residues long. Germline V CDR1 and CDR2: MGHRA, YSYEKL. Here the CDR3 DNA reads TGCGCCAGCAGCCAAGAGCCTGCGGGACTAGCGGGGGGGACCGGGGATACGCAGTATTTT. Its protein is CASSQEPAGLAGGTGDTQYF.

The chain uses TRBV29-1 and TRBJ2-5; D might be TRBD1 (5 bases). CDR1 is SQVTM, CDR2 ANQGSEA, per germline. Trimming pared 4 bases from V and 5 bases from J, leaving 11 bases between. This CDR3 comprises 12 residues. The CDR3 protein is CSVAGLPETQYF. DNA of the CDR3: TGCAGCGTTGCAGGGCTCCCCGAGACCCAGTACTTC.

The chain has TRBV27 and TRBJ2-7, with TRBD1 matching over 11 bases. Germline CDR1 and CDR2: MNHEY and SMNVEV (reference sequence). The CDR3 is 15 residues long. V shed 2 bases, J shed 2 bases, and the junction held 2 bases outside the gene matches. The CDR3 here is CASSLRGQGAYEQYF. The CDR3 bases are TGTGCCAGCAGTTTAAGGGGACAGGGGGCCTACGAGCAGTACTTC.

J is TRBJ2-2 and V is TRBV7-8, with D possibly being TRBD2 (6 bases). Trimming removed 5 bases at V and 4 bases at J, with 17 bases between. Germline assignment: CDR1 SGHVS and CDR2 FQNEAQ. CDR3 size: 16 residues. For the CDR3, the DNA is TGTGCCAGCAGCCCTCCGGGGGTCCAGGGCACCGGGGAGCTGTTTTTT. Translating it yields CASSPPGVQGTGELFF.

This CDR3 reads CASRISEAEGSPTYNEQFF. CDR3 in DNA: TGTGCCAGCAGGATCTCGGAGGCGGAAGGCTCCCCGACCTACAATGAGCAGTTCTTC. The rearrangement links TRBV6-8 to TRBJ2-1; maybe TRBD2 (5 bases). The CDR3 contains 19 residues. Trimming took 6 bases from V and 2 from J, leaving 26 bases between them. Looked up from germline, CDR1 is MNHGY and CDR2 is SAAAGT.

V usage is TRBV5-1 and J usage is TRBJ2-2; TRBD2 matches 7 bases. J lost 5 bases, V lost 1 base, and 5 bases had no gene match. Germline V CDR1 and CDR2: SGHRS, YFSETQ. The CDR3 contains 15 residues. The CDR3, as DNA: TGCGCCAGCAGCTTGACGTGGGGGGGTACCGGGGAGCTGTTTTTT. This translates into CASSLTWGGTGELFF.

CDR3 in DNA: TGTGCCAGCAGTGAGAGGAGAAAATACAATGAGCAGTTCTTC. Protein product: CASSERRKYNEQFF. The chain employs TRBV2 and TRBJ2-1; D not certain. Germline values: CDR1 SNHLY, CDR2 FYNNEI. Trimming pared 3 bases from V and 4 bases from J, leaving 10 bases between. The length of the CDR3 is 14 residues.

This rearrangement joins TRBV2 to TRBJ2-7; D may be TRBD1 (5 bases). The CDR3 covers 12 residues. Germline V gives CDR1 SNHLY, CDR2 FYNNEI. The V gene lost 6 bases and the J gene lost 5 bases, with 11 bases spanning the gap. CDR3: CASRPQVNEQYF. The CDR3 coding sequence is TGTGCCAGCAGACCACAGGTGAACGAGCAGTACTTC.

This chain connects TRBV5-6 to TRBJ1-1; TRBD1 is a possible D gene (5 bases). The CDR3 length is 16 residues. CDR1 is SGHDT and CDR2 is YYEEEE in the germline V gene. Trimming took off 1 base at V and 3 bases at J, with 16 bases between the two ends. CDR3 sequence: CASSLMSGASDTEAFF. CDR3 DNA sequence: TGTGCCAGCAGCTTGATGAGCGGGGCCTCCGACACTGAAGCTTTCTTT.

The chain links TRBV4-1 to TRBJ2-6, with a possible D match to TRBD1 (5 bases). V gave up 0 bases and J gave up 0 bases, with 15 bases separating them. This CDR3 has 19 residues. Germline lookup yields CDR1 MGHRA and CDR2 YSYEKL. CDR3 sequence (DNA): TGCGCCAGCAGCCAAGATCCCGGCAGGGAAGTCTCTGGGGCCAACGTCCTGACTTTC. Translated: CASSQDPGREVSGANVLTF.

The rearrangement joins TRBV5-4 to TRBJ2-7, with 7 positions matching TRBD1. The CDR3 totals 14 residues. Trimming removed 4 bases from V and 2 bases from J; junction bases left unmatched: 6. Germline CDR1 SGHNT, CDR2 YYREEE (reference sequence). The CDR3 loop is CASSPDRVPYEQYF. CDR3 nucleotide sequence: TGTGCCAGCAGCCCCGACAGGGTCCCCTACGAGCAGTACTTC.

In nucleotides, the CDR3 is TGTGCCAGTGGGGGGAGCTCCAATCAGCCCCAGCATTTT. This translates into CASGGSSNQPQHF. V is TRBV19 and J is TRBJ1-5; TRBD1 might be the D (5 bases). Per the germline V gene, CDR1 is LNHDA and CDR2 is SQIVND (reference sequence). This CDR3 is built from 13 residues. Trimming removed 8 bases from V and 3 bases from J, with 11 bases in between.